The entry below gives a single TCR beta chain sequence along with its context. Antigen specificity is unknown. The data originate from a study of T cell repertoires in cytomegalovirus infection. Turning to the study itself: The study used recently identified HLA-C-restricted and well-studied HLA-B-restricted CMV epitopes. Signatures in public TCR beta sequences pointed to both CMV infection and matching HLA type.

This CDR3 is built from 19 residues. Germline loops: CDR1 SGHVS, CDR2 FNYEAQ. The ends lost 5 bases at V and 7 bases at J; junction bases unmatched: 15. TCRdb ran MiXCR on the reads and lists one entry per CDR3 protein. The data show 60,000 to 80,000 distinct CDR3 sequences, 20% seen once. Study-wide results and limits: Public TCR beta family frequency separated CMV-and-HLA carriers, including in an independent cohort. HLA-C-restricted, CMV-specific TCR beta clonotypes were dominant ex vivo.

The sequences come from CD8+ T cells from cultured PBMCs, collected from culture after CMV antigen stimulation. The genes are TRBV7-6 and TRBJ2-2; 14 bases map to TRBD2. The clonotype comes from a human donor in good health (CMV status not recorded). Some clones in this sample may be carry-over from other donors' samples. The CDR3 DNA reads TGTGCCAGCAGCCCCTACGGACTAGCGGGGGGAACTCAGTTCGGGGAGCTGTTTTTT. This sequence encodes CASSPYGLAGGTQFGELFF.